This T cell receptor beta chain derives from a study of blood T cell repertoires in COVID-19. CDR1 is SGHRS, CDR2 YFSETQ, per germline. V was cut by 1 base and J by 0 bases, with 14 bases left in between. The CDR3 has 17 residues. Method: immunoSEQ multiplex PCR; TCRdb's copy keeps in-frame clones and lacks some. The table includes around 230,000 clones, around four fifths detected once. V usage is TRBV5-1 and J usage is TRBJ1-5; no definite D call. The receptor was derived from a man aged 35 to 55 with acute or convalescent COVID-19. Sequenced material: peripheral blood. DNA for the CDR3: TGCGCCAGCAGCTTGAGGCGGCAGACTCATAGCAATCAGCCCCAGCATTTT. Translation gives CASSLRRQTHSNQPQHF. The variable domain in full, completed from reference TRBV5-1 and TRBJ1-5, reads KAGVTQTPRYLIKTRGQQVTLSCSPISGHRSVSWYQQTPGQGLQFLFEYFSETQRNKGNFPGRFSGRQFSNSRSEMNVSTLELGDSALYLCASSLRRQTHSNQPQHFGDGTRLSIL.